The clone carrying this T cell receptor beta chain appeared many times. No antigen is known for it. The record originates from a study of T cell repertoires in cytomegalovirus infection. Turning to the study itself: CMV epitopes used comprised recently identified HLA-C-restricted ones and well-studied HLA-B-restricted ones. Public TCR beta signatures marked donors with CMV infection and the matching HLA.

Whole-study results and caveats: Ex vivo, HLA-C-restricted CMV-specific TCR beta clonotypes prevailed over the rest of the response. Accumulated public TCR beta family frequency recognized individuals carrying CMV together with the relevant HLA.

TCRdb redid the calling of the reads with MiXCR, one entry per CDR3 protein. Of around 81,000 distinct CDR3 sequences detected, around 42% appear once; the ten largest clones hold about 92%. The CDR3 extends over 16 amino acids. Germline assignment: CDR1 MGHRA and CDR2 YSYEKL. V lost 0 bases, J lost 0 bases, and 6 bases lay in between. The chain uses TRBV4-1 and TRBJ2-6; the D is unclear. This TCR derives from a human donor in good health (CMV status not recorded). Some clones in this sample may be carry-over from other donors' samples. The sequences come from CD8+ T cells from cultured PBMCs, collected from culture after CMV antigen stimulation. CDR3 coding DNA: TGCGCCAGCAGCCAAGATCCCCCCTCTGGGGCCAACGTCCTGACTTTC. Residues: CASSQDPPSGANVLTF.